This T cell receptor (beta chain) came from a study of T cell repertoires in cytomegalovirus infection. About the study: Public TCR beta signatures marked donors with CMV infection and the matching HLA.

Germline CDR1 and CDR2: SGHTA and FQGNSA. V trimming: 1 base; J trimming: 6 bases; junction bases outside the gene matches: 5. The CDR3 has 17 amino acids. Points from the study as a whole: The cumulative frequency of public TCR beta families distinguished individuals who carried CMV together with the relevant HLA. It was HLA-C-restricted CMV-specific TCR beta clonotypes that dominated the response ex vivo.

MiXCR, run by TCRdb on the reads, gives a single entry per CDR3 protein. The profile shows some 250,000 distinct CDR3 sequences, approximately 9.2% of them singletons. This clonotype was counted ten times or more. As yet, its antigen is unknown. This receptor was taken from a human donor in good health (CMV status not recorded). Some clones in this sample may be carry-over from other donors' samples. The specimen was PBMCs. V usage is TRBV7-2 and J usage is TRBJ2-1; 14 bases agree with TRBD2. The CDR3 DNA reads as TGTGCCAGCAGCTTAGGGGGACTAGCGGGGGCCTTCAATGAGCAGTTCTTC. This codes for CASSLGGLAGAFNEQFF.